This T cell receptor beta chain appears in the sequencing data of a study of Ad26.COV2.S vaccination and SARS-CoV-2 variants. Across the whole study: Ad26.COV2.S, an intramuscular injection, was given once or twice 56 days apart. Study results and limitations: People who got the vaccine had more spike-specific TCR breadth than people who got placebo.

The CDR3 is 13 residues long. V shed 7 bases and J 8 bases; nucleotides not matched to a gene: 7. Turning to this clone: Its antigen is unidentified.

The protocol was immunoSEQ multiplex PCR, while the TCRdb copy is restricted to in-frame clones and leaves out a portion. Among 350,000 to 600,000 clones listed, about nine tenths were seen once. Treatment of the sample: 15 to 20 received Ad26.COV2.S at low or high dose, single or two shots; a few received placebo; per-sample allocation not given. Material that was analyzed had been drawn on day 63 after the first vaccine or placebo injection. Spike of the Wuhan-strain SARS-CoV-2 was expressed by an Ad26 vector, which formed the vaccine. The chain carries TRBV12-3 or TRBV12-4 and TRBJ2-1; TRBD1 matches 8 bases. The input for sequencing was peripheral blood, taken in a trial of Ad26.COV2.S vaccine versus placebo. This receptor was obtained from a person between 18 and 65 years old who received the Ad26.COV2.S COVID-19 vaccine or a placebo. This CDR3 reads CASTIPGQDEQFF. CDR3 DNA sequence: TGTGCCAGCACCATACCGGGACAGGATGAGCAGTTCTTC.